Following are 20 T cell receptor beta chains from one sample sequenced in a study of blood T cell repertoires in COVID-19 (dated by TCRdb to the early 2020s). The library was obtained by the immunoSEQ multiplex PCR assay. TCRdb took over this immuneACCESS table, retaining in-frame rearrangements with V and J assigned. Such tables are incomplete; in checked studies, under half of the missing clones stem from an unresolved V gene, and the remainder is unexplained. The sample table lists approximately 330,000 clones, over 80% of them with a count of one. The ten largest clonotypes hold around 9.9% of the sample. The source material was peripheral blood. The receptors originated from a man aged 30-40 years with COVID-19, enrolled during active disease.

This chain joins TRBV7-3 and TRBJ1-1, with D uncertain. The V gene's germline CDR1 is SGHTA and CDR2 FQGTGA. Deletions cut 2 bases from V and 0 bases from J, with 7 bases between. The CDR3 totals 14 residues. CDR3 coding DNA: TGTGCCAGCAGCTTAGTTGGCTTGAACACTGAAGCTTTCTTT. Translated, it gives CASSLVGLNTEAFF.

As DNA, the CDR3 is TGTGCCAGCAGTGGGGAAAGGACAGTCTTTAATGAAAAACTGTTTTTT. Protein product: CASSGERTVFNEKLFF. The V and J genes are TRBV6-4 and TRBJ1-4; the D gene is possibly TRBD1 (6 bases). Trimming took off 4 bases at V and 4 bases at J, with 16 bases between the two ends. The CDR3 spans 16 residues. Germline V CDR1 and CDR2: MRHNA, SNTAGT.

The J gene is TRBJ2-1, the V gene TRBV2; 10 bases match TRBD1. There are 17 residues in the CDR3. Germline-derived CDR1 and CDR2 are SNHLY and FYNNEI. The junction had 13 bases not matched to a gene; V was cut back by 5 bases and J by 6 bases. The CDR3 spells CASSRTGGDRGGNEQFF. For the CDR3, the DNA is TGTGCCAGCAGTCGGACAGGGGGGGATCGAGGAGGCAATGAGCAGTTCTTC.

The CDR3 loop is CASSLSAANTGELFF. In DNA, the CDR3 is TGTGCCAGCAGCTTAAGCGCAGCGAACACCGGGGAGCTGTTTTTT. This chain uses TRBV7-2 with TRBJ2-2; D is undetermined. Between the trimmed V and J ends, which lost 2 bases and 0 bases, there was a span of 7 bases. The germline gives CDR1 SGHTA, CDR2 FQGNSA. There are 15 residues in the CDR3.

The V gene is TRBV30, the J gene TRBJ2-2; D is perhaps TRBD1 (5 bases). The CDR3 extends over 13 amino acids. V dropped 0 bases and J dropped 6 bases, with 8 bases sitting between them. Looked up from germline, CDR1 is GTSNPN and CDR2 is SVGIG (reference sequence). CDR3 sequence: CAWSVQGPGELFF. DNA for the CDR3: TGTGCCTGGAGTGTGCAGGGTCCCGGGGAGCTGTTTTTT.

This clone is a singleton in its sample. V is TRBV18 and J is TRBJ2-6; the D gene is possibly TRBD2 (5 bases). The CDR3 loop spans 21 amino acids. Germline-derived CDR1 and CDR2 are KGHSH and LQKENI. Trimming cost V 8 bases and J 0 bases, with 29 bases left between them. The CDR3, as DNA: TGTGCCAGCCGAACGGGGAAACGAGGAAATCTTTCTGGCTCTGGGGCCAACGTCCTGACTTTC. Its protein product is CASRTGKRGNLSGSGANVLTF.

The chain employs TRBV19 and TRBJ2-3, with 10 bases matching TRBD2. The J segment lost 1 base and the V segment lost 4 bases, leaving 8 bases of the junction unmatched. The CDR3 runs 17 residues. In germline, CDR1 is LNHDA, CDR2 SQIVND (reference sequence). The CDR3 DNA follows: TGTGCCAGTAGTAAAGCGGGGGGGCCAATCGGCACAGATACGCAGTATTTT. It encodes CASSKAGGPIGTDTQYF.

In regard to this clone: In the same sample, other DNA sequences code for this CDR3. This chain uses TRBV10-3 with TRBJ1-1; 7 bases match TRBD1. Germline V gene sequence: CDR1 ENHRY, CDR2 SYGVKD. With V trimmed by 6 bases and J by 4 bases, 5 bases remained unmatched. The CDR3 extends over 13 amino acids. The CDR3, as DNA: TGTGCCATCAGGGGCCAGGGGGGCACTGAAGCTTTCTTT. Its translation: CAIRGQGGTEAFF.

This sequence joins TRBV14 and TRBJ2-5; possible D gene TRBD1, 6 bases. V was trimmed by 4 bases and J by 5 bases, leaving 14 bases between them. The length of the CDR3 is 14 residues. The V gene's germline CDR1 is SGHDN and CDR2 FVKESK. The CDR3 here is CASSPLGQWETQYF. As DNA, the CDR3 is TGTGCCAGCAGCCCGTTAGGACAGTGGGAGACCCAGTACTTC.

The rearrangement links TRBV7-2 to TRBJ2-5; 9 nucleotides match TRBD1. Trimming removed 4 bases from V and 4 bases from J; junction bases left unmatched: 10. The CDR3 loop spans 16 amino acids. Germline V lookup: CDR1 SGHTA, CDR2 FQGNSA. In nucleotides, the CDR3 is TGTGCCAGCAGCTCCCGGGACAGGGTTCTTTTAGAGACCCAGTACTTC. It translates to CASSSRDRVLLETQYF. The complete variable domain, with remaining parts taken from reference TRBV7-2 and TRBJ2-5, reads GAGVSQSPSNKVTEKGKDVELRCDPISGHTALYWYRQSLGQGLEFLIYFQGNSAPDKSGLPSDRFSAERTGGSVSTLTIQRTQQEDSAVYLCASSSRDRVLLETQYFGPGTRLLVL.

CDR3 residues: CASSSWTAYEQYF. The DNA for the CDR3 is TGTGCCAGCAGTTCATGGACAGCCTACGAGCAGTACTTC. The chain uses TRBV28 and TRBJ2-7; D may be TRBD1 (6 bases). This CDR3 region has 13 residues. V dropped 4 bases and J dropped 2 bases, with 9 bases sitting between them. CDR1 and CDR2 (germline): MDHEN, SYDVKM. Variable domain in full (rest from reference TRBV28 and TRBJ2-7): DVKVTQSSRYLVKRTGEKVFLECVQDMDHENMFWYRQDPGLGLRLIYFSYDVKMKEKGDIPEGYSVSREKKERFSLILESASTNQTSMYLCASSSWTAYEQYFGPGTRLTVT.

The gene calls are TRBV18 and TRBJ1-1, with 9 bases aligning to TRBD1. The CDR3 extends over 16 amino acids. Trimming removed 3 bases from V and 0 bases from J; junction bases left unmatched: 5. Germline CDR1 KGHSH, CDR2 LQKENI. The CDR3 DNA sequence: TGTGCCAGCTCACCGGGACAGGGCTTGGTGAACACTGAAGCTTTCTTT. This sequence encodes CASSPGQGLVNTEAFF.

The chain recombines TRBV5-1 with TRBJ2-3; no firm D call. This CDR3 comprises 15 residues. CDR1 SGHRS and CDR2 YFSETQ come from the germline V gene. Trimming took 0 bases from V and 2 from J, leaving 10 bases between them. The CDR3 spells CASSLAPEATDTQYF. CDR3 sequence (DNA): TGCGCCAGCAGCTTGGCCCCAGAGGCCACAGATACGCAGTATTTT. The variable domain in full, completed from reference TRBV5-1 and TRBJ2-3, reads KAGVTQTPRYLIKTRGQQVTLSCSPISGHRSVSWYQQTPGQGLQFLFEYFSETQRNKGNFPGRFSGRQFSNSRSEMNVSTLELGDSALYLCASSLAPEATDTQYFGPGTRLTVL.

The J gene is TRBJ2-2, the V gene TRBV27; D might be TRBD1 (5 bases). This CDR3 spans 17 amino acids. CDR1 is MNHEY and CDR2 is SMNVEV in the germline V gene (reference sequence). Trimming pared 2 bases from V and 3 bases from J, leaving 16 bases between. CDR3 amino acids: CASSLRGTVGYTGELFF. In DNA, the CDR3 is TGTGCCAGCAGTTTAAGGGGTACAGTGGGGTACACCGGGGAGCTGTTTTTT.

A few counts support this clone. This rearrangement joins TRBV14 to TRBJ2-4, with D possibly matching TRBD1 (6 bases). Trimming pared 1 base from V and 8 bases from J, leaving 9 bases between. CDR1 and CDR2 from the germline V gene are SGHDN and FVKESK. The CDR3 contains 13 residues. DNA of the CDR3: TGTGCCAGCAGCCAAGGTGCAGGGGACATTCAGTACTTC. Translation: CASSQGAGDIQYF.

This clone appeared a single time. The chain carries TRBV19 and TRBJ2-5; maybe TRBD2 (5 bases). Germline CDR1 reads LNHDA; CDR2 reads SQIVND (reference sequence). V was trimmed by 6 bases and J by 5 bases, leaving 13 bases between them. CDR3 length: 13 amino acids. The CDR3 sequence: CASSVGVWETQYF. In DNA form, the CDR3 reads TGTGCCAGTAGCGTCGGGGTTTGGGAGACCCAGTACTTC.

The chain has TRBV30 and TRBJ2-2, with TRBD2 as a possible D gene (6 bases). V lost 1 base and J 0 bases, leaving 12 bases between the germline ends. Germline CDR1 reads GTSNPN; CDR2 reads SVGIG (reference sequence). This CDR3 region has 16 residues. CDR3: CAWSASSVSNTGELFF. The DNA for the CDR3 is TGTGCCTGGAGTGCATCTAGCGTTTCGAACACCGGGGAGCTGTTTTTT.

This clone was recorded a few times. CDR3 in amino acids: CASSLEGDSYNEKLFF. The CDR3 DNA reads TGTGCCAGCAGCTTAGAGGGGGACAGTTATAATGAAAAACTGTTTTTT. The rearrangement links TRBV7-2 to TRBJ1-4, with 7 bases that match TRBD1. The CDR3 has 16 residues. V lost 1 base, J lost 4 bases, and 6 bases stayed unmatched. CDR1 and CDR2 (germline): SGHTA, FQGNSA.

This chain connects TRBV5-1 to TRBJ2-1; 7 nucleotides align to TRBD1. V shed 5 bases, J shed 5 bases, and the junction held 4 bases outside the gene matches. Germline CDR1 reads SGHRS; CDR2 reads YFSETQ. The CDR3 loop spans 13 amino acids. In nucleotides, the CDR3 is TGCGCCAGCAGTAGCACAGGGGACAATGAGCAGTTCTTC. It is translated as CASSSTGDNEQFF.

The chain recombines TRBV9 with TRBJ1-5; the match to TRBD1 covers 7 bases. CDR1 is SGDLS and CDR2 is YYNGEE in the germline V gene. Trimming took 4 bases from V and 2 from J; bases not matched to a gene: 3. The CDR3 contains 14 residues. The CDR3 spells CASSFGQGNQPQHF. The CDR3 bases are TGTGCCAGCAGCTTCGGACAGGGCAATCAGCCCCAGCATTTT.